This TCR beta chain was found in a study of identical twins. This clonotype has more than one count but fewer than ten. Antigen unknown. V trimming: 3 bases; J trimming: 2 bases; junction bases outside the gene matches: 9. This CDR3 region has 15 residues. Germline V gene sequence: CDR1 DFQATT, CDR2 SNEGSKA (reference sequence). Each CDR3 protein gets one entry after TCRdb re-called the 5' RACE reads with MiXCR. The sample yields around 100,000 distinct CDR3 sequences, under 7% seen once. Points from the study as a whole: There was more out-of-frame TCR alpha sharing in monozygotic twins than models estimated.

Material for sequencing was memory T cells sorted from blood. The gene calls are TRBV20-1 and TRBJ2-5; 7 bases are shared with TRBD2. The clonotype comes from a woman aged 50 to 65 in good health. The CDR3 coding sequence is TGCAGTGCTAGGGGCTGGACTAGGTCGCAAGAGACCCAGTACTTC. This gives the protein CSARGWTRSQETQYF.